This TCR beta chain was sequenced for a study of T cell responses to AZD1222 COVID-19 vaccine. The study, taken as a whole, reports: It was only after the peak T cell response that any repertoires were sampled.

Germline V lookup: CDR1 KGHSH, CDR2 LQKENI. Trimming removed 2 bases at V and 3 bases at J, with 10 bases between. This CDR3 contains 14 residues. As concerns this clone: Its matching antigen is unknown.

Here immunoSEQ multiplex PCR was the method, and the copy in TCRdb shows in-frame clones only, minus some. The table lists over 90,000 clones, 90% to 95% of them singletons. Here the sequenced sample was peripheral blood, taken on day 0 of AZD1222 vaccination. V is TRBV18 and J is TRBJ2-5; D is perhaps TRBD1 (5 bases). This TCR was sampled from an adult in good health. In nucleotides, the CDR3 is TGTGCCAGCTCACCAGGGGCTTGGGAAGAGACCCAGTACTTC. It translates to CASSPGAWEETQYF.